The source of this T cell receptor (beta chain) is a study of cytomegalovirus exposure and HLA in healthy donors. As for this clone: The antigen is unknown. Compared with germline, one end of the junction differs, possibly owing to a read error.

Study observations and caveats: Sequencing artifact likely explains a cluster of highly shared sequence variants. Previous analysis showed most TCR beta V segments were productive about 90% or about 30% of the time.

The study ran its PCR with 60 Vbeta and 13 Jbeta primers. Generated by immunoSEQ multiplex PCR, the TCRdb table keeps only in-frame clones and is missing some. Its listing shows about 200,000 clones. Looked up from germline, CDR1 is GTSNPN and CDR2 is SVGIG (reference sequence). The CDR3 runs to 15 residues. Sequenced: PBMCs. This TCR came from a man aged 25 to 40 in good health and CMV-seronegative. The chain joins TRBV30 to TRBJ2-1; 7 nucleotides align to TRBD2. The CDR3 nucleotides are TGTGCCTGGAGTGTACGGGGGGTAGTAGGGAATGGGCAGTTCTTC. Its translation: CAWSVRGVVGNGQFF.